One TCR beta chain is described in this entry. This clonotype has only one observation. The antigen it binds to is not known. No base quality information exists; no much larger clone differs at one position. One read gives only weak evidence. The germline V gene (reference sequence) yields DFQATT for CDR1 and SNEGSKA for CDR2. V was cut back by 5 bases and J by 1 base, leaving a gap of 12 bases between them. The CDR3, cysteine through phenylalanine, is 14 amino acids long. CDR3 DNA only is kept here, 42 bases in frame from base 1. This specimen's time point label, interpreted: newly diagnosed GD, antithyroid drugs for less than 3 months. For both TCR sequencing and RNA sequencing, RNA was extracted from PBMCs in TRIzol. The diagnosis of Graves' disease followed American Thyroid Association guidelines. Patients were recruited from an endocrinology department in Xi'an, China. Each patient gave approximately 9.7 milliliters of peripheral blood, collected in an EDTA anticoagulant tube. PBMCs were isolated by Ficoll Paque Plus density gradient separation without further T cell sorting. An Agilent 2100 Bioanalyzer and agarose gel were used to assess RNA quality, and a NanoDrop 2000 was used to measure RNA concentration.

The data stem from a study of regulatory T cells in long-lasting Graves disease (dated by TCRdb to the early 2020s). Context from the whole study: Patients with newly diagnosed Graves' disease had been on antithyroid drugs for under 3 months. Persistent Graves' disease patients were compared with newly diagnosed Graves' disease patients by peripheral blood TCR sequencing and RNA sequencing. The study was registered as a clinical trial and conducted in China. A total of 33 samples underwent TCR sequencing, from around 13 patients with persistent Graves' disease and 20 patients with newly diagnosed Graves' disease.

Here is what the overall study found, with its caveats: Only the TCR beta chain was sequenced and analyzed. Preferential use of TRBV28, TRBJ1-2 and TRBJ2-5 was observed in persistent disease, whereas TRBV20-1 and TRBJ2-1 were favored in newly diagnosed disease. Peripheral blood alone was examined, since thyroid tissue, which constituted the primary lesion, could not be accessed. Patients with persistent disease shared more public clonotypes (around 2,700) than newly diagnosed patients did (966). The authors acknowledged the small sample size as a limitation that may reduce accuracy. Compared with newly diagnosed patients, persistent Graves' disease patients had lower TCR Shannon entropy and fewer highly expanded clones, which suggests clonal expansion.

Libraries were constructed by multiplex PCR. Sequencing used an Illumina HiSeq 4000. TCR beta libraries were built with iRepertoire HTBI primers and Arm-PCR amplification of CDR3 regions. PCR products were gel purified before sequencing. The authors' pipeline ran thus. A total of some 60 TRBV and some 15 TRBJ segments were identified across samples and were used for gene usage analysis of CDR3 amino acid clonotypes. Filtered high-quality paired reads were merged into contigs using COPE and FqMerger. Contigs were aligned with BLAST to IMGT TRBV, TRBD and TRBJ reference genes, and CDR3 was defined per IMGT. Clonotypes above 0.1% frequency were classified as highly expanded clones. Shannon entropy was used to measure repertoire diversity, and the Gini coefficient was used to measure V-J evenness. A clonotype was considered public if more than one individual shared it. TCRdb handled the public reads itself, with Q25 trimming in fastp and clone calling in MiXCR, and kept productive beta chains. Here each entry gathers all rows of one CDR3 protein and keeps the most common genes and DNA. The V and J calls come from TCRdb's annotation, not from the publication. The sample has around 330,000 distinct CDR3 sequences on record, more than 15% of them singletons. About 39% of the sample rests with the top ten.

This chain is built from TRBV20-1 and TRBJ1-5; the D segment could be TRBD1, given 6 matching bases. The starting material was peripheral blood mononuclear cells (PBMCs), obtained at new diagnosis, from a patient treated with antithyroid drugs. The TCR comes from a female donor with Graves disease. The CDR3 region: CSASEGDSNQPQHF. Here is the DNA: TGCAGTGCTTCAGAGGGGGACAGCAATCAGCCCCAGCATTTT.